Listed below are T cell receptor beta chains from one sample, sequenced in a study of CD8 T cells in Susac syndrome. TCRdb re-analysed the immunoSEQ multiplex PCR reads in MiXCR, keeping a single row per CDR3 protein. The sample shows 190,000 or so distinct CDR3 sequences, about 95% of them seen only once. The material sequenced was CD4+ T cells from PBMCs. The receptor set was obtained from a human donor with multiple sclerosis. Each CDR3 is given with its conserved first and last residue. D genes are given only for firm matches. Size values are once, few and many counts, or a class for expanded clones, and some rows have none.

CDR3aa: CSAREAGTSYNEQFF; CDR3nt: TGCAGTGCTAGAGAGGCCGGGACTAGCTACAATGAGCAGTTCTTC; d_gene: TRBD2; abundance: -; j_gene: TRBJ2-1; v_gene: TRBV20-1
CDR3aa: CSVRGRGINYGYTF; CDR3nt: TGCAGTGTCAGGGGCAGGGGAATTAACTATGGCTACACCTTC; d_gene: -; abundance: -; j_gene: TRBJ1-2; v_gene: TRBV20-1
CDR3aa: CSARGGRGGAYGELFF; CDR3nt: TGCAGTGCTAGAGGGGGAAGAGGGGGCGCGTACGGGGAGCTGTTTTTT; d_gene: TRBD1; abundance: -; j_gene: TRBJ2-2; v_gene: TRBV20-1
CDR3aa: CASSVQASGSYNEQFF; CDR3nt: TGTGCCAGCAGCGTCCAGGCTAGCGGAAGTTACAATGAGCAGTTCTTC; d_gene: TRBD2; abundance: -; j_gene: TRBJ2-1; v_gene: TRBV7-2
CDR3aa: CATRWAGEWPGANVLTF; CDR3nt: TGTGCCACCAGATGGGCGGGGGAATGGCCTGGGGCCAACGTCCTGACTTTC; d_gene: TRBD2; abundance: -; j_gene: TRBJ2-6; v_gene: TRBV15
CDR3aa: CASRTGGPGDTQYF; CDR3nt: TGTGCCAGTAGAACGGGAGGGCCAGGGGACACGCAGTATTTT; d_gene: TRBD2; abundance: -; j_gene: TRBJ2-3; v_gene: TRBV19
CDR3aa: CATSRPSSYNEQFF; CDR3nt: TGTGCCACCAGTCGGCCTTCCTCCTACAATGAGCAGTTCTTC; d_gene: -; abundance: -; j_gene: TRBJ2-1; v_gene: TRBV24-1
CDR3aa: CASSPWGTGGAEAFF; CDR3nt: TGCGCCAGCAGCCCGTGGGGGACAGGGGGCGCGGAAGCTTTCTTT; d_gene: TRBD1; abundance: -; j_gene: TRBJ1-1; v_gene: TRBV5-1
CDR3aa: CASSPARTEAFF; CDR3nt: TGTGCCAGCTCACCCGCAAGAACTGAAGCTTTCTTT; d_gene: -; abundance: -; j_gene: TRBJ1-1; v_gene: TRBV18
CDR3aa: CASSSRDVEAFF; CDR3nt: TGTGCCAGCAGCTCCCGGGACGTCGAAGCTTTCTTT; d_gene: -; abundance: -; j_gene: TRBJ1-1; v_gene: TRBV7-9
CDR3aa: CASSLPWGESPLHF; CDR3nt: TGTGCCAGCAGTCTCCCCTGGGGGGAATCACCCCTCCACTTT; d_gene: -; abundance: -; j_gene: TRBJ1-6; v_gene: TRBV7-2
CDR3aa: CSDLDRNQETQYF; CDR3nt: TGCAGTGACCTGGACAGAAACCAAGAGACCCAGTACTTC; d_gene: -; abundance: once; j_gene: TRBJ2-5; v_gene: TRBV20-1
CDR3aa: CATGEAFF; CDR3nt: TGTGCGACTGGCGAAGCTTTCTTT; d_gene: -; abundance: -; j_gene: TRBJ1-1; v_gene: TRBV7-9
CDR3aa: CASSLSVAQSTNEKLFF; CDR3nt: TGTGCCAGCTCACTTTCAGTAGCACAGTCAACTAATGAAAAACTGTTTTTT; d_gene: -; abundance: -; j_gene: TRBJ1-4; v_gene: TRBV18
CDR3aa: CASSQTAGELFF; CDR3nt: TGTGCCAGCAGCCAAACGGCCGGGGAGCTGTTTTTT; d_gene: -; abundance: -; j_gene: TRBJ2-2; v_gene: TRBV3-1
CDR3aa: CASSPGAGIGDTQYF; CDR3nt: TGTGCCAGCAGCCCCGGGGCAGGGATTGGGGATACGCAGTATTTT; d_gene: -; abundance: -; j_gene: TRBJ2-3; v_gene: TRBV7-9
CDR3aa: CASSQNRGGFLYF; CDR3nt: TGTGCCAGCAGTCAGAACAGGGGCGGGTTCCTGTACTTC; d_gene: TRBD1; abundance: -; j_gene: TRBJ2-4; v_gene: TRBV12-3/TRBV12-4
CDR3aa: CSALPQDLGQKNGYTF; CDR3nt: TGCAGTGCTTTACCTCAGGACTTGGGACAGAAGAATGGCTACACCTTC; d_gene: TRBD1; abundance: -; j_gene: TRBJ1-2; v_gene: TRBV20-1
CDR3aa: CASSLGGSDYTF; CDR3nt: TGTGCCAGCAGCTTAGGTGGGTCTGACTACACCTTC; d_gene: -; abundance: -; j_gene: TRBJ1-2; v_gene: TRBV13
CDR3aa: CASSLAVSYEQFF; CDR3nt: TGCGCCAGCAGCTTGGCCGTTAGCTATGAGCAGTTCTTC; d_gene: -; abundance: -; j_gene: TRBJ2-1; v_gene: TRBV5-1
CDR3aa: CASSQVRETQYF; CDR3nt: TGTGCCAGCAGCCAAGTCCGAGAGACCCAGTACTTC; d_gene: -; abundance: few; j_gene: TRBJ2-5; v_gene: TRBV14
CDR3aa: CACSRDSGKLFF; CDR3nt: TGTGCCTGTTCCCGGGACAGCGGAAAACTGTTTTTT; d_gene: TRBD1; abundance: -; j_gene: TRBJ1-4; v_gene: TRBV30
CDR3aa: CASSLSEGVIASPLHF; CDR3nt: TGTGCCAGCAGTTTATCAGAGGGGGTTATCGCTTCACCCCTCCACTTT; d_gene: -; abundance: -; j_gene: TRBJ1-6; v_gene: TRBV6-5
CDR3aa: CASSLIPTDTQYF; CDR3nt: TGCGCCAGCAGCTTGATACCCACAGATACGCAGTATTTT; d_gene: -; abundance: -; j_gene: TRBJ2-3; v_gene: TRBV5-1
CDR3aa: CASSVSSGAKSTGELFF; CDR3nt: TGTGCCAGCAGCGTATCATCCGGGGCGAAAAGCACCGGGGAGCTGTTTTTT; d_gene: -; abundance: -; j_gene: TRBJ2-2; v_gene: TRBV9
CDR3aa: CAKGAARGYTF; CDR3nt: TGTGCCAAGGGGGCCGCTCGGGGCTACACCTTC; d_gene: TRBD1; abundance: -; j_gene: TRBJ1-2; v_gene: TRBV30
CDR3aa: CASSLKLGSYEQYF; CDR3nt: TGCGCCAGCAGCTTAAAGCTGGGGAGTTACGAGCAGTACTTC; d_gene: -; abundance: -; j_gene: TRBJ2-7; v_gene: TRBV5-1
CDR3aa: CASSRQQGEQFF; CDR3nt: TGTGCCAGCAGCCGTCAACAGGGCGAGCAGTTCTTC; d_gene: -; abundance: -; j_gene: TRBJ2-1; v_gene: TRBV9
CDR3aa: CASSPDRHTGELFF; CDR3nt: TGCGCCAGCAGCCCGGACAGACACACCGGGGAGCTGTTTTTT; d_gene: -; abundance: -; j_gene: TRBJ2-2; v_gene: TRBV5-1
CDR3aa: CATSDLQLAGGGNEQFF; CDR3nt: TGTGCCACCAGTGATTTGCAACTAGCGGGAGGAGGCAATGAGCAGTTCTTC; d_gene: TRBD2; abundance: -; j_gene: TRBJ2-1; v_gene: TRBV24-1
CDR3aa: CASSPSGRFYNEQFF; CDR3nt: TGTGCCAGCAGCCCCAGCGGGAGGTTCTACAATGAGCAGTTCTTC; d_gene: TRBD2; abundance: once; j_gene: TRBJ2-1; v_gene: TRBV12-3/TRBV12-4
CDR3aa: CASSLAGGPSEQFF; CDR3nt: TGTGCCAGCAGCTTGGCGGGAGGGCCAAGCGAGCAGTTCTTC; d_gene: TRBD2; abundance: -; j_gene: TRBJ2-1; v_gene: TRBV5-4
CDR3aa: CSARSGLAQDTQYF; CDR3nt: TGCAGTGCTAGATCGGGACTAGCGCAAGATACGCAGTATTTT; d_gene: TRBD2; abundance: -; j_gene: TRBJ2-3; v_gene: TRBV20-1
CDR3aa: CASSLRYSSTDTQYF; CDR3nt: TGTGCCAGCAGCTTACGATATTCGAGCACAGATACGCAGTATTTT; d_gene: -; abundance: -; j_gene: TRBJ2-3; v_gene: TRBV7-3
CDR3aa: CSVRRDGGTDEQFF; CDR3nt: TGCAGCGTCCGAAGGGATGGGGGCACGGATGAGCAGTTCTTC; d_gene: -; abundance: once; j_gene: TRBJ2-1; v_gene: TRBV29-1
CDR3aa: CASSFLTDTQYF; CDR3nt: TGTGCCAGCAGCTTTCTTACAGATACGCAGTATTTT; d_gene: -; abundance: -; j_gene: TRBJ2-3; v_gene: TRBV13
CDR3aa: CASSSSGTPYNEQFF; CDR3nt: TGTGCCAGCAGCTCAAGCGGGACTCCCTACAATGAGCAGTTCTTC; d_gene: TRBD2; abundance: -; j_gene: TRBJ2-1; v_gene: TRBV9
CDR3aa: CASSLQREGYNEQFF; CDR3nt: TGTGCCAGCAGTTTACAGCGGGAGGGATACAATGAGCAGTTCTTC; d_gene: TRBD2; abundance: -; j_gene: TRBJ2-1; v_gene: TRBV27
CDR3aa: CATSVLFRDSIYGYTF; CDR3nt: TGTGCCACCAGTGTTCTATTCCGGGACTCAATCTATGGCTACACCTTC; d_gene: -; abundance: -; j_gene: TRBJ1-2; v_gene: TRBV24-1
CDR3aa: CATGDRGIQPQHF; CDR3nt: TGTGCCACCGGGGACAGGGGTATTCAGCCCCAGCATTTT; d_gene: TRBD1; abundance: -; j_gene: TRBJ1-5; v_gene: TRBV24-1
CDR3aa: CAWSHDSNQPQHF; CDR3nt: TGTGCCTGGAGTCATGACAGCAATCAGCCCCAGCATTTT; d_gene: -; abundance: once; j_gene: TRBJ1-5; v_gene: TRBV30
CDR3aa: CASSGRGSNQPQHF; CDR3nt: TGTGCCAGCAGCGGCCGGGGAAGCAATCAGCCCCAGCATTTT; d_gene: -; abundance: -; j_gene: TRBJ1-5; v_gene: TRBV5-6
CDR3aa: CSASGGKDTQYF; CDR3nt: TGCAGTGCTAGCGGGGGGAAGGATACGCAGTATTTT; d_gene: TRBD2; abundance: -; j_gene: TRBJ2-3; v_gene: TRBV20-1
CDR3aa: CASSPQDKYEQYF; CDR3nt: TGTGCCAGCTCACCACAAGATAAATACGAGCAGTACTTC; d_gene: -; abundance: -; j_gene: TRBJ2-7; v_gene: TRBV18
CDR3aa: CASSCRQGAKEQYF; CDR3nt: TGTGCCAGCAGTTGTCGACAGGGGGCGAAAGAGCAGTACTTC; d_gene: TRBD1; abundance: -; j_gene: TRBJ2-7; v_gene: TRBV6-6
CDR3aa: CSAGQTEQPQHF; CDR3nt: TGCAGTGCCGGACAGACCGAACAGCCCCAGCATTTT; d_gene: -; abundance: -; j_gene: TRBJ1-5; v_gene: TRBV20-1
CDR3aa: CASSQETGGDYGYTF; CDR3nt: TGTGCCAGCAGCCAAGAGACAGGGGGCGACTATGGCTACACCTTC; d_gene: TRBD1; abundance: -; j_gene: TRBJ1-2; v_gene: TRBV3-1
CDR3aa: CASSSTGWQETQYF; CDR3nt: TGTGCCAGCAGCTCGACGGGTTGGCAAGAGACCCAGTACTTC; d_gene: -; abundance: -; j_gene: TRBJ2-5; v_gene: TRBV5-4
CDR3aa: CASSYSIASATYEQYF; CDR3nt: TGTGCCAGCAGTTACTCTATCGCTAGCGCCACCTACGAGCAGTACTTC; d_gene: -; abundance: once; j_gene: TRBJ2-7; v_gene: TRBV6-2/TRBV6-3
CDR3aa: CAWMGTGQETQYF; CDR3nt: TGTGCCTGGATGGGGACAGGGCAAGAGACCCAGTACTTC; d_gene: TRBD1; abundance: -; j_gene: TRBJ2-5; v_gene: TRBV30
CDR3aa: CASSRSGTSDTGELFF; CDR3nt: TGTGCCAGCAGCCGTTCCGGGACTAGCGACACCGGGGAGCTGTTTTTT; d_gene: TRBD2; abundance: -; j_gene: TRBJ2-2; v_gene: TRBV7-2
CDR3aa: CASSAPASPLHF; CDR3nt: TGTGCCAGCAGCGCCCCCGCTTCACCCCTCCACTTT; d_gene: -; abundance: -; j_gene: TRBJ1-6; v_gene: TRBV7-9
CDR3aa: CASSPRTVTDTQYF; CDR3nt: TGCGCCAGCAGTCCTCGGACAGTCACAGATACGCAGTATTTT; d_gene: -; abundance: -; j_gene: TRBJ2-3; v_gene: TRBV23-1
CDR3aa: CASSAPGPYTDTQYF; CDR3nt: TGTGCCAGCTCCGCCCCGGGCCCATACACAGATACGCAGTATTTT; d_gene: -; abundance: -; j_gene: TRBJ2-3; v_gene: TRBV12-3/TRBV12-4
CDR3aa: CASSQDKVTEAFF; CDR3nt: TGTGCCAGCAGCCAAGATAAGGTCACTGAAGCTTTCTTT; d_gene: -; abundance: -; j_gene: TRBJ1-1; v_gene: TRBV3-1